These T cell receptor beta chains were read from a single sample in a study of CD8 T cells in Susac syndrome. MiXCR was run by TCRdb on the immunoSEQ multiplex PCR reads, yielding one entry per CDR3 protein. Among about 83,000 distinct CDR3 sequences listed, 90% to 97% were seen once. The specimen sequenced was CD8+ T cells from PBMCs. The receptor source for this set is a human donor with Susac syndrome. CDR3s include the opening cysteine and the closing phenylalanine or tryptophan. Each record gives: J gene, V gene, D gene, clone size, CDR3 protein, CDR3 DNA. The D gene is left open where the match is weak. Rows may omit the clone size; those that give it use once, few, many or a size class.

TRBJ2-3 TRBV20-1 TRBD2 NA CSARELADSYSPDTQYF TGCAGTGCTAGAGAACTAGCGGACTCCTACTCCCCAGATACGCAGTATTTT
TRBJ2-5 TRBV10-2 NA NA CASSERRGVETQYF TGCGCCAGCAGTGAACGGCGGGGTGTGGAGACCCAGTACTTC
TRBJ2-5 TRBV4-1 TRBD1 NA CASSGRDRGPQETQYF TGCGCCAGCAGCGGCCGGGACAGGGGGCCCCAAGAGACCCAGTACTTC
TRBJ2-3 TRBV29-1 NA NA CSVVLNSGSSTDTQYF TGCAGCGTTGTTCTGAATAGCGGATCTAGCACAGATACGCAGTATTTT
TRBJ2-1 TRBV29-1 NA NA CSVEIYNEQFF TGCAGCGTTGAAATCTACAATGAGCAGTTCTTC
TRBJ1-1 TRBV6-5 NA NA CASTEFPGDEAFF TGTGCCAGCACCGAGTTCCCGGGGGATGAAGCTTTCTTT
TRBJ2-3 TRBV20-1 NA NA CSAPTYRDSSTDTQYF TGCAGTGCACCAACCTATCGGGACTCTAGCACAGATACGCAGTATTTT
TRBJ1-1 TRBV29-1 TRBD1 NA CSAGITPGTGGNTEAFF TGCAGCGCTGGGATAACCCCCGGGACAGGAGGGAACACTGAAGCTTTCTTT
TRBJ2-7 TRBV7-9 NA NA CASSLGTFDEQYF TGTGCCAGCAGCCTCGGGACATTCGACGAGCAGTACTTC
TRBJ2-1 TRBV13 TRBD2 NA CASSLGRVVLGEQFF TGTGCCAGCAGCCTCGGGAGGGTAGTCCTGGGTGAGCAGTTCTTC
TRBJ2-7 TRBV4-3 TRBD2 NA CASSPGRGVYEQYF TGCGCCAGCAGCCCCGGGAGGGGAGTCTACGAGCAGTACTTC
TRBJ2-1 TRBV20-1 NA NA CSARAITYNEQFF TGCAGTGCTAGGGCCATAACCTACAATGAGCAGTTCTTC
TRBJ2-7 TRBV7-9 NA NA CASSSYHYEQYF TGTGCCAGCAGCTCGTATCACTACGAGCAGTACTTC
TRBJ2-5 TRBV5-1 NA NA CASSLASEETQYF TGCGCCAGCAGCTTGGCCTCGGAAGAGACCCAGTACTTC
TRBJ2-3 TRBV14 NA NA CASSQEGGLTDTQYF TGTGCCAGCAGCCAAGAGGGGGGCCTCACAGATACGCAGTATTTT
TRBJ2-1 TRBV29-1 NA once CSGNYREPYNEQFF TGCAGCGGCAACTACAGGGAGCCCTACAATGAGCAGTTCTTC
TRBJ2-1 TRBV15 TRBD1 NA CATSVGTDSYNEQFF TGTGCCACCAGCGTCGGGACAGACTCCTACAATGAGCAGTTCTTC
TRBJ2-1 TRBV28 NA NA CASSGGVSSYNEQFF TGTGCCAGCAGTGGTGGCGTAAGCTCCTACAATGAGCAGTTCTTC
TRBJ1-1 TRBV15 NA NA CATSPATATEAFF TGTGCCACCAGCCCCGCCACGGCGACTGAAGCTTTCTTT
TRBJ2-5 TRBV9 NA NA CASSVEVQETQYF TGTGCCAGCAGCGTAGAGGTACAAGAGACCCAGTACTTC
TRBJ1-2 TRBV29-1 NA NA CSVDSAEEDGYTF TGCAGCGTTGATTCGGCGGAGGAGGATGGCTACACCTTC
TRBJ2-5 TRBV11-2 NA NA CASSLGLGQRTQYF TGTGCCAGCAGCTTAGGACTGGGTCAACGGACCCAGTACTTC
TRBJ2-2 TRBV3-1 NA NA CASSHGWNTGELFF TGTGCCAGCAGCCACGGTTGGAACACCGGGGAGCTGTTTTTT
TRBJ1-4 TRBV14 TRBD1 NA CASSRDRKNEKLFF TGTGCCAGCAGCCGGGACAGGAAAAATGAAAAACTGTTTTTT
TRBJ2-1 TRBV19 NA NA CASSLRYNEQFF TGTGCCAGTAGCCTAAGGTACAATGAGCAGTTCTTC
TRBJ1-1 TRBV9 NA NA CASSAEGYTEAFF TGTGCCAGCAGCGCCGAGGGCTACACTGAAGCTTTCTTT
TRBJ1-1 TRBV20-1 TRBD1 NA CSAVTGDSTEAFF TGCAGTGCAGTTACAGGGGATTCCACTGAAGCTTTCTTT
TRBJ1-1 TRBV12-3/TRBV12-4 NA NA CASRKGSLTVEDTEAFF TGTGCCAGCAGAAAAGGCTCACTGACAGTAGAGGACACTGAAGCTTTCTTT
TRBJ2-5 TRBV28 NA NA CASTPPRGTQYF TGTGCCAGCACCCCCCCTCGCGGGACCCAGTACTTC
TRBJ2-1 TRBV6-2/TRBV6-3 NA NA CASSYGIRSYNEQFF TGTGCCAGCAGTTACGGGATTCGCTCCTACAATGAGCAGTTCTTC
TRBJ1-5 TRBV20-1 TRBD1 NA CSARRDRGYQPQHF TGCAGTGCTAGACGGGACAGAGGATATCAGCCCCAGCATTTT
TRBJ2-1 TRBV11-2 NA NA CASSLVRPINEQFF TGTGCCAGCAGCTTAGTAAGGCCAATCAATGAGCAGTTCTTC
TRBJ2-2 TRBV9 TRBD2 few CASSVGGGTGELFF TGTGCCAGCAGTGTCGGGGGGGGCACCGGGGAGCTGTTTTTT
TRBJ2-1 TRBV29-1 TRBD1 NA CSVQTGNGNEQFF TGCAGCGTCCAGACAGGGAACGGCAATGAGCAGTTCTTC
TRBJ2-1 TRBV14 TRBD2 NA CASSLGGGAEQFF TGTGCCAGCAGCCTGGGGGGGGGAGCTGAGCAGTTCTTC
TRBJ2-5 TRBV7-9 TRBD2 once CASRPGLAVQETQYF TGTGCCAGCAGACCGGGACTAGCCGTTCAAGAGACCCAGTACTTC
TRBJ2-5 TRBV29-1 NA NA CSVVRRDIQETQYF TGCAGCGTTGTAAGGCGGGACATTCAAGAGACCCAGTACTTC
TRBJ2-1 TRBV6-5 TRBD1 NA CASRPGQGVGEQFF TGTGCCAGCAGACCGGGACAGGGGGTCGGTGAGCAGTTCTTC
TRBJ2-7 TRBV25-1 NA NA CASTQAVGGYEQYF TGTGCCAGCACTCAGGCGGTGGGTGGCTACGAGCAGTACTTC
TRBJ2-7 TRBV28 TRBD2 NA CASSLGLAGREQYF TGTGCCAGCAGCCTTGGACTAGCGGGACGGGAGCAGTACTTC
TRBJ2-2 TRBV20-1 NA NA CSARVTEATSGTIF TGCAGTGCTAGAGTAACTGAGGCAACCAGTGGGACCATTTTT
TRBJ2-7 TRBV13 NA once CASSRRDYEQYF TGTGCCAGCAGCCGGCGGGACTACGAGCAGTACTTC
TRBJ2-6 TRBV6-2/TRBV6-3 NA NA CASSMVGYSNSGANVLTF TGTGCCAGCAGTATGGTGGGCTATTCCAACTCCGGGGCCAACGTCCTGACTTTC
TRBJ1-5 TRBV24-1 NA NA CATSLISSNQPQHF TGTGCCACCAGTCTCATTTCATCCAATCAGCCCCAGCATTTT
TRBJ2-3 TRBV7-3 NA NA CASSSTGSNTDTQYF TGTGCCAGCAGCTCCACGGGCAGTAACACAGATACGCAGTATTTT
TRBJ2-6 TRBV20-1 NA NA CSAGDSGANVLTF TGCAGTGCGGGGGACTCTGGGGCCAACGTCCTGACTTTC
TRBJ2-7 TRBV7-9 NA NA CASSSLQDRPNYEQYF TGTGCCAGCAGCTCCCTGCAGGACAGACCTAACTACGAGCAGTACTTC
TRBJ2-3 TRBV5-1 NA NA CASSLESGSTDTQYF TGCGCCAGCAGCTTAGAAAGCGGGAGCACAGATACGCAGTATTTT
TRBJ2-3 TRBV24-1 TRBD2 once CATSPSGTSGGVYTQYF TGTGCCACCAGTCCCTCAGGGACTAGCGGGGGGGTGTATACGCAGTATTTT
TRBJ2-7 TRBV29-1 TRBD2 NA CSVAGLAGGEAYEQYF TGCAGCGTTGCGGGACTAGCGGGAGGGGAGGCCTACGAGCAGTACTTC
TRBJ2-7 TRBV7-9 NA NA CASSIVGNSGYEQYF TGTGCCAGCAGCATAGTCGGGAATAGCGGCTACGAGCAGTACTTC
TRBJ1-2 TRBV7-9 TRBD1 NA CASSLGPGQGNYGYTF TGTGCCAGCAGCTTAGGGCCGGGACAGGGGAACTATGGCTACACCTTC
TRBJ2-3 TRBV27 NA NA CASSLRSGGTDTQYF TGTGCCAGCAGTTTAAGGTCAGGGGGCACAGATACGCAGTATTTT
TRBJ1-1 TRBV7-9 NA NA CASSPRTKPVVTEAFF TGTGCCAGCAGCCCTCGGACCAAACCGGTCGTAACTGAAGCTTTCTTT
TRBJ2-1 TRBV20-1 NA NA CSASGQPEQFF TGCAGTGCTTCCGGACAGCCTGAGCAGTTCTTC